These 3 T cell receptor beta chains were all obtained from the same sample, sequenced in a study of spatial heterogeneity in lung cancer. TCRdb reprocessed the 5' RACE reads with MiXCR, giving one entry per CDR3 protein. The sample consists of approximately 10,000 distinct CDR3 sequences, 13% to 15% of them appearing once. General study results and limits: For expanded intratumoral alpha and beta TCRs, counts tracked tumor mutation counts.

These receptors have no identified antigens. The time point is: sample taken at primary tumor resection. Material: lung tumor tissue, obtained at surgery. All receptors derive from a male donor with early-stage non-small cell lung cancer.

By frequency in the sample, this clonotype is medium-sized (0.01 to 0.1%). The rearrangement uses TRBV6-5 and TRBJ2-1; the match to TRBD1 covers 9 bases. CDR1 is MNHEY and CDR2 is SVGAGI in the germline V gene. Trimming took 6 bases from V and 6 from J; bases not matched to a gene: 6. CDR3 size: 14 residues. CDR3 protein: CASSRWTGANEQFF. The CDR3 nucleotides read TGTGCCAGCAGCCGCTGGACAGGGGCCAATGAGCAGTTCTTC.

By its share, this clonotype is medium-sized. This chain links TRBV12-3 or TRBV12-4 with TRBJ1-4; D may be TRBD1 (5 bases). Trimming left V 5 bases short and J 1 base short, with 14 bases between. The CDR3 runs 16 residues. The CDR3 sequence: CASSLLQGGTNEKLFF. DNA of the CDR3: TGTGCCAGCAGTCTCCTCCAGGGAGGAACTAATGAAAAACTGTTTTTT.

V gene TRBV11-1 combines with J gene TRBJ2-5; D unresolved. With 0 bases removed from V and 5 bases from J, the gap between germline ends came to 4 bases. This CDR3 region has 12 residues. CDR1 and CDR2 (germline): SGHAT, FQDESV (reference sequence). CDR3 protein: CASSLASETQYF. As DNA, the CDR3 is TGTGCCAGCAGCTTAGCCAGCGAGACCCAGTACTTC. Based on the CDR3 plus reference TRBV11-1 and TRBJ2-5, the full variable domain is EAEVAQSPRYKITEKSQAVAFWCDPISGHATLYWYRQILGQGPELLVQFQDESVVDDSQLPKDRFSAERLKGVDSTLKIQPAELGDSAMYLCASSLASETQYFGPGTRLLVL.